The 17 T cell receptor beta chains below were found in one sample sequenced in a study of regulatory T cells in long-lasting Graves disease. CDR3 regions were amplified by Arm-PCR using iRepertoire HTBI primers to build TCR beta libraries. MiXCR, run by TCRdb on the multiplex PCR reads, gives a single entry per CDR3 protein. The top ten clones hold about 20% of a sample with around 400,000 distinct CDR3 sequences, around 15% of them seen once. As to time point: newly diagnosed GD, antithyroid drugs for less than 3 months. Extracted PBMC RNA gave rise to the TCR library. The sequenced sample was peripheral blood mononuclear cells (PBMCs), obtained at new diagnosis, from a patient treated with antithyroid drugs. Receptors were obtained from a female donor with Graves disease.

This clonotype was found a few times. The chain uses TRBV5-1 and TRBJ2-2, with TRBD1 identical over 7 bases. The V gene's germline CDR1 is SGHRS and CDR2 YFSETQ. V dropped 3 bases and J dropped 4; count of bases not matched to a gene: 12. This CDR3 is built from 17 residues. Written as DNA, the CDR3 is TGCGCCAGCAGCTCCGACCCCCGAACAGGGGTCACCGGGGAGCTGTTTTTT. Its translation: CASSSDPRTGVTGELFF.

This clonotype was counted ten times or more. The chain couples TRBV6-5 to TRBJ1-5; D is ambiguous. The germline CDR1 and CDR2 sequences are MNHEY and SVGAGI. The CDR3 runs 13 residues. Trimming removed 3 bases from V and 6 bases from J, with 9 bases in between. CDR3 region: CASSYPLSQPQHF. CDR3 DNA: TGTGCCAGCAGTTATCCGTTGAGTCAGCCCCAGCATTTT.

The genes are TRBV7-2 and TRBJ2-3, with D perhaps matching TRBD2 (5 bases). CDR1 SGHTA and CDR2 FQGNSA come from the germline V gene. The CDR3 is 15 amino acids. The V gene lost 3 bases and the J gene lost 2 bases, with 12 bases spanning the gap. The CDR3 region has the DNA TGTGCCAGCAGCTTTTCAGCGGAAATCACAGATACGCAGTATTTT. Translated: CASSFSAEITDTQYF.

This clonotype was seen ten or more times. The CDR3 protein is CASSLIGGEGTEAFF. For the CDR3, the DNA is TGTGCCAGCAGTTTGATAGGGGGCGAGGGCACTGAAGCTTTCTTT. The chain joins TRBV12-3 or TRBV12-4 to TRBJ1-1; TRBD1 matches 7 bases. Trimming at V came to 3 bases and at J to 4 bases, leaving 8 bases not matched to a gene. The CDR3 is 15 amino acids.

This clonotype has ten or more counts. The V and J genes are TRBV27 and TRBJ2-2, with TRBD1 identical over 7 bases. The CDR3 is made up of 18 amino acids. Germline CDR1 and CDR2: MNHEY and SMNVEV (reference sequence). With 6 bases clipped from V and 6 bases from J, the junction kept 19 bases outside the gene matches. CDR3 nucleotides: TGTGCCAGCAGCGGCGCGGGTTGGGAACAGGGGTTTCCCGGGGAGCTGTTTTTT. Translation: CASSGAGWEQGFPGELFF.

This clonotype was seen at least ten times. The rearrangement joins TRBV3-1 to TRBJ2-7; 8 bases line up with TRBD2. The CDR3 has 13 amino acids. Germline V CDR1 and CDR2: LGHDT, YNNKEL (reference sequence). Germline trimming cut 0 bases from V and 12 bases from J; bases unmatched to any gene: 7. In DNA form, the CDR3 reads TGTGCCAGCAGCCAAGAGCAGGACAGCGGGAGGTACTTC. Amino acid sequence: CASSQEQDSGRYF.

This clonotype was seen many times. This sequence joins TRBV5-1 and TRBJ2-2, with 7 bases fitting TRBD1. The CDR3 totals 13 residues. The ends lost 9 bases at V and 2 bases at J; junction bases unmatched: 4. Germline assignment: CDR1 SGHRS and CDR2 YFSETQ. The CDR3 region is CATGTVNTGELFF. CDR3 nucleotides: TGCGCCACCGGGACAGTCAACACCGGGGAGCTGTTTTTT.

The chain couples TRBV5-6 to TRBJ1-2; D is uncertain. Trimming stripped 2 bases from V and 0 bases from J, with 8 bases between. Germline V gene data show CDR1 as SGHDT and CDR2 as YYEEEE. The CDR3 runs to 14 residues. CDR3 bases: TGTGCCAGCAGCTTCGGTCCGACTAACTATGGCTACACCTTC. Translated, it gives CASSFGPTNYGYTF.

This clonotype was observed at least ten times. The gene calls are TRBV7-9 and TRBJ2-1; D not certain. The V end lost 0 bases, the J end lost 4 bases, and 22 bases lay between the germline ends. The germline V gene has CDR1 SEHNR and CDR2 FQNEAQ (reference sequence). The CDR3 spans 19 residues. The CDR3 region is CASSLAVEASRTRYNEQFF. The CDR3 region has the DNA TGTGCCAGCAGCTTAGCGGTTGAGGCATCCCGAACCAGGTACAATGAGCAGTTCTTC.

This clonotype was detected a few times. Germline and junction disagree at one end, which may indicate a read error. The V gene is TRBV4-1, the J gene TRBJ2-2, with D possibly called TRBD1 or TRBD2 (5 bases each). The CDR3 runs to 14 residues. Germline values: CDR1 MGHRA, CDR2 YSYEKL. The CDR3 DNA is TGCGCCAGCAGCTTGGGACCGGTCACCGGGAAGCTGTTTTTT. The encoded protein is CASSLGPVTGKLFF.

The chain couples TRBV27 to TRBJ1-5; no definite D call. The germline CDR1 and CDR2 sequences are MNHEY and SMNVEV (reference sequence). This CDR3 is built from 14 residues. V lost 5 bases and J 7 bases, leaving 15 bases between the germline ends. CDR3 bases: TGTGCCAGCAGTCCCTCCGATACGAACCAGCCCCAGCATTTT. Translated, it gives CASSPSDTNQPQHF.

There are many counts of this clonotype. The chain couples TRBV19 to TRBJ1-2, with D unresolved. CDR1 and CDR2 from the germline V gene are LNHDA and SQIVND (reference sequence). This CDR3 comprises 15 residues. Trimming pared 7 bases from V and 4 bases from J, leaving 19 bases between. The CDR3 is CASTQPSLPLYGYTF. CDR3 coding DNA: TGTGCCAGTACTCAACCCTCACTCCCCCTCTATGGCTACACCTTC.

This clonotype was counted at least ten times. The V and J genes are TRBV10-2 and TRBJ2-7, with D perhaps matching TRBD1 or TRBD2 (5 bases each). V shed 11 bases and J shed 0 bases, with 17 bases lying between them. Germline values: CDR1 WSHSY, CDR2 SAAADI. This CDR3 is 14 amino acids long. The CDR3 nucleotides are TGCGCCGCCCTGGGGGTGGCTAGCTCCTACGAGCAGTACTTC. It codes for CAALGVASSYEQYF.

This clonotype showed up many times. The V and J genes are TRBV4-1 and TRBJ2-7; 7 nucleotides agree with TRBD1. The V and J ends lost 5 bases and 6 bases, in that order; junction bases with no gene match: 10. Germline lookup yields CDR1 MGHRA and CDR2 YSYEKL. This CDR3 is 14 amino acids long. The CDR3 DNA reads as TGCGCCAGCAGCTCGTACTCCGACAGGGCCGAGCAGTACTTC. Amino acids: CASSSYSDRAEQYF.

This clonotype was seen repeatedly, ten times or more. The genes are TRBV27 and TRBJ1-3; the D gene is possibly TRBD1 (5 bases). CDR1 and CDR2 (germline): MNHEY, SMNVEV (reference sequence). This CDR3 spans 16 amino acids. V dropped 4 bases and J dropped 0 bases, with 13 bases sitting between them. This chain's CDR3 is CASSSSQASSGNTIYF. The DNA of the CDR3 is TGTGCCAGCAGTTCCTCACAGGCGAGCTCTGGAAACACCATATATTTT.

The genes are TRBV7-2 and TRBJ2-1; 10 bases are shared with TRBD2. Unmatched junction bases numbered 10, after V lost 1 base and J lost 10 bases. Germline V gene lookup returns CDR1 SGHTA and CDR2 FQGNSA. The CDR3 length is 16 residues. The CDR3: CASSLVLAGGLAEQFF. In DNA, the CDR3 is TGTGCCAGCAGCTTAGTCTTAGCGGGAGGCCTCGCCGAGCAGTTCTTC.

The table lists this clonotype with many counts. The V gene is TRBV2, the J gene TRBJ1-1; TRBD1 might be the D (6 bases). V gave up 7 bases and J gave up 9 bases, with 15 bases separating them. The CDR3 runs to 12 residues. Per germline, CDR1 SNHLY and CDR2 FYNNEI. The CDR3 is CASKGGRRQAFF. The CDR3 DNA sequence: TGTGCCAGCAAGGGGGGAAGGCGACAAGCTTTCTTT.